The clone carrying this T cell receptor beta chain was picked up a small number of times. Its specificity is not known. The data stem from a study of identical twins. Study-level results: Out-of-frame alpha sequences common to twins exhibited an excess of low generation probability.

One entry per CDR3 protein results from TCRdb running MiXCR on the 5' RACE reads. The data contain hundreds of thousands of distinct CDR3 sequences, roughly 20% of them singletons. The germline V and J ends were trimmed by 1 base and 7 bases, with 10 bases remaining between them. This CDR3 spans 15 amino acids. The V gene's germline CDR1 is KGHDR and CDR2 SFDVKD. The sample also formed part of further work on T cells expressing NK-cell markers.

This rearrangement joins TRBV24-1 to TRBJ1-6; D gene uncertain. Source material: PBMCs. The TCR comes from a woman younger than 35 in good health. The CDR3 spells CATSDFGRGNSPLHF. The CDR3, as DNA: TGTGCCACCAGTGATTTCGGTAGAGGAAATTCACCCCTCCACTTT.